The clone carrying this T cell receptor beta chain was detected a few times. Its antigen is currently unknown. Trimming took off 4 bases at V and 8 bases at J, with 15 bases between the two ends. This CDR3 is 13 amino acids long. Per the germline V gene, CDR1 is SGHDT and CDR2 is YYEEEE. To make TCR beta libraries, researchers used iRepertoire HTBI primers and Arm-PCR of CDR3 regions. TCRdb processed the multiplex PCR reads anew with MiXCR; each CDR3 protein has one entry. The data contain around 420,000 distinct CDR3 sequences, over 12% of them singletons. The data originate from a study of regulatory T cells in long-lasting Graves disease. Study results and limitations: There were preferences for TRBV28, TRBJ1-2 and TRBJ2-5 in persistent disease.

Time point reported: newly diagnosed GD, antithyroid drugs for less than 3 months. With RNA extracted from PBMCs as input, the TCR library was made. From an endocrinology department in Xi'an, China, came the patients. The data were also submitted as part of a second study, on T cells in Graves' hyperthyroidism and ophthalmopathy. That study reports: The model foresaw ophthalmopathy a median approximately 6.1 months prior to onset.

The receptor comes from a woman in her thirties or forties with Graves disease. Sequences were derived from peripheral blood mononuclear cells (PBMCs), sampled at new diagnosis, from a patient treated with antithyroid drugs. The gene calls are TRBV5-6 and TRBJ1-2; TRBD1 is a possible D gene (6 bases). CDR3 residues: CASSPTGRLGYTF. The DNA for the CDR3 is TGTGCCAGCAGCCCCACAGGGAGGTTAGGCTACACCTTC.